This TCR beta chain was observed in a study of T cell responses to AZD1222 COVID-19 vaccine. The V segment lost 0 bases and the J segment 4 bases; nucleotides outside the gene matches: 14. Germline assignment: CDR1 ENHRY and CDR2 SYGVKD. This CDR3 has 19 amino acids. Clones were sequenced by immunoSEQ multiplex PCR, and TCRdb holds only the in-frame ones, with some missing. The sample consists of around 130,000 clones, 75% to 90% of them appearing once. The sequencing here drew on peripheral blood, taken on day 0 of AZD1222 vaccination. This chain links TRBV10-3 with TRBJ2-3; 9 positions match TRBD2. This TCR was recovered from an adult in good health. The CDR3 bases are TGTGCCATCAGTGAGTCGAATGTCGGGCTAGCGGGAAGTGCAGATACGCAGTATTTT. It codes for CAISESNVGLAGSADTQYF.